This is a list of T cell receptor beta chains from one sample in a study of cytomegalovirus exposure and HLA in healthy donors. The method was immunoSEQ multiplex PCR; TCRdb's version includes in-frame clones alone and lacks a portion of them. The sample records hundreds of thousands of clones, approximately 90% being singletons. The source material was PBMCs. The receptors come from a woman aged 18 to 35 in good health and CMV-seronegative. The CDR3 runs from the conserved cysteine through the conserved F or W. D genes are given only for firm matches. Not all rows give a size; the values are once, few, many and, for expanded clones, a class.

v_call	j_call	clone_size	d_call	cdr3_nt	cdr3_aa
TRBV9	TRBJ2-1	-	TRBD2	TGTGCCAGCAGCACCGATCCGGGACTAGGATACAATGAGCAGTTCTTC	CASSTDPGLGYNEQFF
TRBV27	TRBJ1-2	once	-	TGTGCCAGCAGTTTTGGGGGAGGTTTTAGGGGCTACACCTTC	CASSFGGGFRGYTF
TRBV5-6	TRBJ1-5	-	-	TGTGCCAGCAGCTGGGGGCAGGCCGGACAGCCCCAGCATTTT	CASSWGQAGQPQHF
TRBV7-8	TRBJ2-7	-	-	TGTGCCAGCAGCTCCCAAGGGGCTGGGTCCTACGAGCAGTACTTC	CASSSQGAGSYEQYF
TRBV27	TRBJ1-6	-	-	TGTGCCAGCAGTGCCGCCAGGGGTGGTTCACCCCTCCACTTT	CASSAARGGSPLHF
TRBV5-1	TRBJ2-5	-	-	TGCGCCAGCAGTACAGAAGAGACCCAGTACTTC	CASSTEETQYF
TRBV5-3	TRBJ2-4	-	TRBD2	TGTGCCAGAAGCCCCTCTAGCGGACCCTGGATGCTAGCCAAAAACATTCAGTACTTC	CARSPSSGPWMLAKNIQYF
TRBV7-8	TRBJ1-6	-	TRBD1	TGTGCCAGCAGTTCAGACAGGGGGTATTCACCCCTCCACTTT	CASSSDRGYSPLHF
TRBV18	TRBJ1-1	-	-	TGTGCCAGCTCCCAACGGCAGGGGCAGGGCACTGAAGCTTTCTTT	CASSQRQGQGTEAFF
TRBV2	TRBJ1-5	few	-	TGTGCCAGCAGCCGGGACAATCAGCCCCAGCATTTT	CASSRDNQPQHF
TRBV6-5	TRBJ1-2	-	-	TGTGCCAGCAGTTACGACAAAACTAACTATGGCTACACCTTC	CASSYDKTNYGYTF
TRBV25-1	TRBJ1-5	few	-	TGTGCCAGCAGTGAAATAGGGGGTCAGCCCCAGCATTTT	CASSEIGGQPQHF
TRBV6-5	TRBJ2-7	-	TRBD1	TGTGCCAGCAGTTACGGTGGGACAGGGGCATACGAGCAGTACTTC	CASSYGGTGAYEQYF
TRBV4-1	TRBJ2-7	-	-	TGCGCCAGCAGCCAGGAGTACTCCTTACGGAACTACGAGCAGTACTTC	CASSQEYSLRNYEQYF
TRBV5-1	TRBJ2-5	once	TRBD2	TGCGCCAGCAGCCTAACGGGGGGGCAAGAGACCCAGTACTTC	CASSLTGGQETQYF
TRBV18	TRBJ2-5	-	-	TGTGCCAGCTCACCGGGGAGGTTGGAGACCCAGTACTTC	CASSPGRLETQYF
TRBV7-9	TRBJ1-3	-	-	TGTGCCAGCAGCTTAGCCCCAACACGCCAGGGAACTGGAAACACCATATATTTT	CASSLAPTRQGTGNTIYF
TRBV27	TRBJ2-2	once	-	TGTGCCAGCAGTCCCCGGGACACCGGGGAGCTGTTTTTT	CASSPRDTGELFF